Presented here are 8 T cell receptor beta chains from one specimen sequenced in a study of cytomegalovirus exposure and HLA in healthy donors. Libraries were prepared by immunoSEQ multiplex PCR; TCRdb keeps only in-frame clonotypes and omits some of them. The table includes a few hundred thousand clones, 65% to 85% detected once. Sequenced sample: PBMCs. The receptors shown here come from a woman under 40 in good health and CMV-seropositive.

V is TRBV27 and J is TRBJ2-3; 10 nucleotides align to TRBD2. The CDR3 sequence is 18 residues long. Looked up from germline, CDR1 is MNHEY and CDR2 is SMNVEV (reference sequence). V lost 2 bases to trimming and J lost 4 bases; unmatched junction nucleotides: 12. CDR3 region: CASSLTLAGLRGPDTQYF. CDR3 in DNA: TGTGCCAGCAGTTTAACACTAGCGGGACTACGGGGCCCAGATACGCAGTATTTT.

V is TRBV9 and J is TRBJ2-7; 10 bases align to TRBD2. CDR3 length equals 17 residues. Unmatched junction bases numbered 9, after V lost 3 bases and J lost 0 bases. Germline assignment: CDR1 SGDLS and CDR2 YYNGEE. In nucleotides, the CDR3 is TGTGCCAGCAGCGAGGAACCCGGGACTAGCGCCTCCTACGAGCAGTACTTC. Its translation: CASSEEPGTSASYEQYF.

This clone showed up just once. The V call is TRBV19, the J call TRBJ1-1; TRBD1 matches at 7 bases. This CDR3 region has 14 residues. The germline V gene encodes CDR1 LNHDA and CDR2 SQIVND (reference sequence). The ends lost 2 bases at V and 6 bases at J; junction bases unmatched: 6. The CDR3 here is CASSIQGGGSEAFF. CDR3 nucleotides: TGTGCCAGTAGTATACAGGGGGGAGGGTCTGAAGCTTTCTTT.

The CDR3 reads CASSQNRANYGYTF. The CDR3 DNA reads as TGTGCCAGCAGCCAGAACAGGGCTAACTATGGCTACACCTTC. V and J are TRBV6-5 and TRBJ1-2, with a possible D match to TRBD1 (6 bases). The CDR3 is 14 amino acids. Germline CDR1 reads MNHEY; CDR2 reads SVGAGI. V was shortened by 6 bases and J by 0 bases, with 11 bases between the two germline ends.

The rearrangement joins TRBV30 to TRBJ2-7; TRBD1 matches at 8 bases. V gave up 5 bases and J gave up 1 base; unmatched junction bases: 4. The CDR3 loop spans 13 amino acids. Germline values: CDR1 GTSNPN, CDR2 SVGIG (reference sequence). CDR3 loop: CAWDGQGSYEQYF. The CDR3 DNA reads TGTGCCTGGGACGGACAGGGTTCCTACGAGCAGTACTTC.

The chain recombines TRBV27 with TRBJ2-1; 10 bases align to TRBD2. CDR3 length: 15 residues. Germline trimming cut 3 bases from V and 6 bases from J; bases unmatched to any gene: 5. Germline values: CDR1 MNHEY, CDR2 SMNVEV (reference sequence). CDR3 region: CASSFLAGGTNEQFF. CDR3 in DNA: TGTGCCAGCAGTTTTTTAGCGGGAGGCACCAATGAGCAGTTCTTC.

The rearrangement joins TRBV6-1 to TRBJ1-2; the match to TRBD1 covers 7 bases. The J segment lost 7 bases and the V segment lost 7 bases, leaving 9 bases of the junction unmatched. This CDR3 contains 13 residues. Germline V gene sequence: CDR1 MNHNS, CDR2 SASEGT. This CDR3 is CASNDGGGTGYTF. For the CDR3, the DNA is TGTGCCAGCAACGATGGAGGGGGCACTGGCTACACCTTC.

The rearrangement joins TRBV6-5 to TRBJ2-7, with D hard to call. In germline, CDR1 is MNHEY, CDR2 SVGAGI. Trimming removed 3 bases at V and 2 bases at J, with 11 bases between. The CDR3 is made up of 14 amino acids. As DNA, the CDR3 is TGTGCCAGCAGTTATAATAGGGATACCTACGAGCAGTACTTC. Protein product: CASSYNRDTYEQYF.